Described below is a single TCR beta chain sequence and its context. Its antigen is undetermined. Here immunoSEQ multiplex PCR was the method, and the copy in TCRdb shows in-frame clones only, minus some. The sample lists some 8,000 clones; 65% to 75% were seen once. The source of the sample is a study of immune cell composition in non-small cell lung cancer. Findings and limits, study-wide: Clones >0.5% enriched in tumour were rarer in adenocarcinoma (about 35%) than squamous (approximately 80%). Tumour-reactive clones were not shown to match dominant in vivo tumour clones.

The clonotype originates from a human donor with non-small cell lung cancer. Source material: lung tumor tissue.

CDR3 amino acids: CASSEGLAGASGANVLTF. CDR3 sequence (DNA): TGTGCCAGCAGTGAAGGGCTAGCGGGAGCATCTGGGGCCAACGTCCTGACTTTC. The V and J genes are TRBV2 and TRBJ2-6; 10 bases are a match to TRBD2. Germline CDR1 and CDR2: SNHLY and FYNNEI. Losses at the gene ends were 1 base for V and 1 base for J; bases not matched to a gene: 4. This CDR3 comprises 18 residues. Full variable domain (outside the CDR3, taken from reference TRBV2 and TRBJ2-6): EPEVTQTPSHQVTQMGQEVILRCVPISNHLYFYWYRQILGQKVEFLVSFYNNEISEKSEIFDDQFSVERPDGSNFTLKIRSTKLEDSAMYFCASSEGLAGASGANVLTFGAGSRLTVL.